This T cell receptor (beta chain) comes out of a study of cytomegalovirus exposure and HLA in healthy donors. Findings of the study overall: Immune exposure information available was restricted to CMV serostatus. Per a later analysis, HLA-associated TCR beta chains showed more clonal expansion than other, equally common TCR beta chains.

The study ran its PCR with 60 Vbeta and 13 Jbeta primers. Sequencing was performed with immunoSEQ multiplex PCR; in TCRdb, only in-frame clones are kept and a portion is missing. This table holds under 200,000 clones, approximately 80% found once. The trim removed 6 bases at V and 3 bases at J, leaving 9 bases unmatched. Looked up from germline, CDR1 is MNHEY and CDR2 is SVGAGI. This CDR3 region has 15 residues. Although they were nominally healthy when sampled, donors likely had unrecorded immune exposures. Of note for this clone: As yet, its antigen is unknown.

The receptor comes from a man between 18 and 35 years old in good health and CMV-seropositive. The chain couples TRBV6-5 to TRBJ2-3; 7 positions agree with TRBD1. The sequenced sample consisted of PBMCs. The CDR3 DNA reads as TGTGCCAGCAGCAAGGGACAGCCCTGGACAGATACGCAGTATTTT. This encodes CASSKGQPWTDTQYF.